At least ten counts were recorded for the clone carrying this TCR beta chain. Antigen: not known. The sample originates from a study of T cell repertoires in cytomegalovirus infection. The overall study: A matching HLA type, together with CMV infection, was signaled by public TCR beta signatures.

J gave up 2 bases and V 5 bases, and 7 bases lay outside the gene matches. The length of the CDR3 is 15 residues. Per the germline V gene, CDR1 is MDHEN and CDR2 is SYDVKM. MiXCR was run by TCRdb on the reads, yielding one entry per CDR3 protein. The sample lists about 130,000 distinct CDR3 sequences, more than 25% occurring once. Overall study findings and caveats: Individuals carrying CMV plus the relevant HLA were identified by cumulative frequency of public TCR beta families. Across the ex vivo response, the dominant clonotypes were HLA-C-restricted CMV-specific TCR beta clonotypes.

This chain links TRBV28 with TRBJ2-3; 7 positions match TRBD2. The clonotype was recovered from a human donor in good health (CMV status not recorded). Some clones in this sample may be carry-over from other donors' samples. The starting material was CD8+ T cells from cultured PBMCs, obtained from culture after CMV antigen stimulation. This chain's CDR3 is CASSPGGWDTDTQYF. CDR3 sequence (DNA): TGTGCCAGCAGTCCCGGGGGGTGGGACACAGATACGCAGTATTTT.